Shown below are 32 T cell receptor beta chains from a single sample sequenced in a study of T-cell memory formation after mild COVID-19. TCRdb redid the calling of the 5' RACE reads with MiXCR, one entry per CDR3 protein. The sample records about 560,000 distinct CDR3 sequences, about 22% being singletons. The sequenced sample consisted of PBMCs or a T cell subset sorted from them (not recorded which). These receptors all stem from an adult woman who had mild COVID-19 (a few samples of this study predate the infection). Cell type and time point are not known.

This chain uses TRBV6-5 with TRBJ2-2, with 8 bases fitting TRBD2. This CDR3 is built from 14 residues. Germline V gene lookup returns CDR1 MNHEY and CDR2 SVGAGI. J lost 7 bases, V lost 6 bases, and 7 bases had no gene match. The DNA of the CDR3 is TGTGCCAGCAGCAGTAGGACTAGCATCGGGGAGCTGTTTTTT. This translates into CASSSRTSIGELFF.

This rearrangement joins TRBV29-1 to TRBJ2-5, with D unresolved. The CDR3 is 12 amino acids. Germline V CDR1 and CDR2: SQVTM, ANQGSEA. Trimming removed 7 bases from V and 2 bases from J, with 11 bases in between. The CDR3 reads CSAQDWQETQYF. DNA for the CDR3: TGCAGCGCCCAAGACTGGCAAGAGACCCAGTACTTC. Variable domain in full (rest from reference TRBV29-1 and TRBJ2-5): SAVISQKPSRDICQRGTSLTIQCQVDSQVTMMFWYRQQPGQSLTLIATANQGSEATYESGFVIDKFPISRPNLTFSTLTVSNMSPEDSSIYLCSAQDWQETQYFGPGTRLLVL.

The CDR3 region is CASSQKGHLAGDNNEQFF. The CDR3 nucleotides are TGTGCCAGCAGCCAGAAAGGCCACCTAGCGGGAGATAACAATGAGCAGTTCTTC. V is TRBV9 and J is TRBJ2-1; 10 bases are shared with TRBD2. The V segment lost 4 bases and the J segment 5 bases; nucleotides outside the gene matches: 15. The germline gives CDR1 SGDLS, CDR2 YYNGEE. CDR3 length: 18 amino acids. Full variable domain (rest looked up from reference TRBV9 and TRBJ2-1): DSGVTQTPKHLITATGQRVTLRCSPRSGDLSVYWYQQSLDQGLQFLIQYYNGEERAKGNILERFSAQQFPDLHSELNLSSLELGDSALYFCASSQKGHLAGDNNEQFFGPGTRLTVL.

The rearrangement links TRBV7-2 to TRBJ2-2; TRBD2 might be the D (6 bases). Germline V CDR1 and CDR2: SGHTA, FQGNSA. Trimming shortened V by 1 base and J by 3 bases, and 21 bases separated the two germline ends. This CDR3 has 19 residues. The CDR3 nucleotides are TGTGCCAGCAGCTTAGGTCCCCTCCTAGCGCCTAGTTACACCGGGGAGCTGTTTTTT. It specifies CASSLGPLLAPSYTGELFF.

This chain joins TRBV20-1 and TRBJ1-1, with TRBD1 as a possible D gene (5 bases). V lost 2 bases to trimming and J lost 1 base, with 11 bases between them. CDR3 length equals 14 residues. Germline V gives CDR1 DFQATT, CDR2 SNEGSKA (reference sequence). The CDR3 loop is CSARRGGGNTEAFF. The CDR3 DNA follows: TGCAGTGCTAGACGCGGCGGGGGGAACACTGAAGCTTTCTTT.

J is TRBJ1-2 and V is TRBV7-2; 7 bases agree with TRBD1. The CDR3 totals 14 residues. Germline V lookup: CDR1 SGHTA, CDR2 FQGNSA. V gave up 5 bases and J gave up 7 bases; unmatched junction bases: 10. The CDR3 spells CASSPGQADRGYTF. The DNA of the CDR3 is TGTGCCAGCAGCCCCGGACAGGCGGATCGTGGCTACACCTTC.

J is TRBJ2-3 and V is TRBV11-2, with TRBD2 matching over 7 bases. Germline trimming cut 5 bases from V and 1 base from J; bases unmatched to any gene: 12. This CDR3 comprises 17 residues. The germline V gene encodes CDR1 SGHAT and CDR2 FQNNGV. The CDR3 DNA reads as TGTGCCAGCAGCCCCCCCCCACTAGCGAGGGGCACAGATACGCAGTATTTT. Translating it yields CASSPPPLARGTDTQYF.

In its sample, this clonotype was seen once. This chain joins TRBV4-2 and TRBJ2-5; no clear D gene. Germline V gives CDR1 LGHNA, CDR2 YNFKEQ. This CDR3 comprises 17 residues. The V and J ends lost 5 bases and 5 bases respectively, with 24 bases between them. This CDR3 reads CASSTSASLGRHETQYF. The DNA of the CDR3 is TGTGCCAGCAGCACTTCGGCCTCCCTTGGAAGGCACGAGACCCAGTACTTC.

In its sample, this clonotype was seen a few times. J is TRBJ1-2 and V is TRBV4-1; D is unclear. CDR1 is MGHRA, CDR2 YSYEKL, per germline. The CDR3 is 14 residues long. Trimming pared 2 bases from V and 8 bases from J, leaving 15 bases between. CDR3 amino acids: CASSQPGIREGYTF. CDR3 nucleotide sequence: TGCGCCAGCAGCCAACCCGGGATCCGTGAAGGCTACACCTTC.

This sequence joins TRBV5-5 and TRBJ2-6; 8 bases are shared with TRBD1. Germline V lookup: CDR1 SGHKS, CDR2 YYEKEE (reference sequence). The CDR3 length is 18 residues. Germline trimming cut 4 bases from V and 0 bases from J; bases unmatched to any gene: 9. For the CDR3, the DNA is TGTGCCAGCAGCAGAAAAGGGACAGGAGGCTCTGGGGCCAACGTCCTGACTTTC. It yields the protein CASSRKGTGGSGANVLTF.

This rearrangement joins TRBV12-5 to TRBJ2-1; 13 bases agree with TRBD2. Per the germline V gene, CDR1 is LGHNT and CDR2 is FRNRAP. J lost 10 bases, V lost 6 bases, and 6 bases had no gene match. The length of the CDR3 is 14 residues. CDR3: CASGTTSGRDEQFF. CDR3 nucleotides: TGTGCTAGTGGAACAACTAGCGGGAGGGACGAGCAGTTCTTC.

V gene TRBV29-1 combines with J gene TRBJ2-1; 13 positions agree with TRBD2. CDR3 length: 16 residues. Germline lookup yields CDR1 SQVTM and CDR2 ANQGSEA. Losses at the gene ends were 3 bases for V and 9 bases for J; bases not matched to a gene: 11. CDR3 in amino acids: CSVDEGGLAGTGEQFF. The CDR3 region has the DNA TGCAGCGTTGACGAAGGGGGACTAGCGGGGACTGGTGAGCAGTTCTTC.

This clonotype was counted at least ten times. The chain is built from TRBV9 and TRBJ2-3; 12 bases fit TRBD2. The V segment lost 3 bases and the J segment 5 bases; nucleotides outside the gene matches: 4. CDR3 length equals 15 residues. In germline, CDR1 is SGDLS, CDR2 YYNGEE. Here the CDR3 DNA reads TGTGCCAGCAGCGGACTAGCGGGGGTTGGAGATACGCAGTATTTT. Encoded protein: CASSGLAGVGDTQYF.

V and J are TRBV2 and TRBJ2-3; no firm D call. Deletions cut 3 bases from V and 1 base from J, with 8 bases between. The CDR3 consists of 14 residues. CDR1 is SNHLY and CDR2 is FYNNEI in the germline V gene. Here the CDR3 reads CASSDYGRTDTQYF. In DNA, the CDR3 is TGTGCCAGCAGTGACTACGGGCGCACAGATACGCAGTATTTT.

This chain links TRBV6-1 with TRBJ1-1; 8 nucleotides match TRBD1. The CDR3 has 14 amino acids. Looked up from germline, CDR1 is MNHNS and CDR2 is SASEGT. Trimming took 7 bases from V and 2 from J; bases not matched to a gene: 6. The CDR3 DNA sequence: TGTGCCAGCACCTGGGACAGGTCAAACACTGAAGCTTTCTTT. Protein: CASTWDRSNTEAFF.

This clonotype has more than one count but fewer than ten. The chain couples TRBV7-9 to TRBJ2-1; D gene unclear. V was pared by 1 base and J by 13 bases, with 11 bases between. Per germline, CDR1 SEHNR and CDR2 FQNEAQ (reference sequence). The CDR3 is made up of 12 amino acids. CDR3 sequence reads: CASSLEWAEQFF. DNA of the CDR3: TGTGCCAGCAGCTTAGAGTGGGCTGAACAGTTCTTC.

V is TRBV5-5 and J is TRBJ2-2, with 9 bases fitting TRBD1. V shed 4 bases and J 0 bases; nucleotides not matched to a gene: 7. Germline CDR1 reads SGHKS; CDR2 reads YYEKEE (reference sequence). CDR3 length: 17 amino acids. This CDR3 is CASSVDRGNANTGELFF. The DNA for the CDR3 is TGTGCCAGCAGCGTGGACAGGGGTAATGCGAACACCGGGGAGCTGTTTTTT.

This clonotype was counted a few times. The J gene is TRBJ2-7, the V gene TRBV7-2; 8 nucleotides match TRBD1. The ends lost 4 bases at V and 2 bases at J; junction bases unmatched: 4. Germline V gives CDR1 SGHTA, CDR2 FQGNSA. The CDR3 runs to 14 residues. The CDR3 loop reads CASSWGQATYEQYF. The CDR3 DNA is TGTGCCAGCAGCTGGGGACAGGCTACCTACGAGCAGTACTTC. Supplemented by reference TRBV7-2 and TRBJ2-7, the full variable domain reads GAGVSQSPSNKVTEKGKDVELRCDPISGHTALYWYRQSLGQGLEFLIYFQGNSAPDKSGLPSDRFSAERTGGSVSTLTIQRTQQEDSAVYLCASSWGQATYEQYFGPGTRLTVT.

The chain employs TRBV10-3 and TRBJ2-5; 11 nucleotides align to TRBD2. The CDR3 contains 15 residues. J was trimmed by 1 base and V by 3 bases; bases with no gene match: 1. Per germline, CDR1 ENHRY and CDR2 SYGVKD. CDR3 in amino acids: CAISETSGGQETQYF. In DNA, the CDR3 is TGTGCCATCAGTGAAACTAGCGGGGGCCAAGAGACCCAGTACTTC.

The chain's CDR3 is CASSSAHNEQFF. For the CDR3, the DNA is TGTGCCAGCAGCTCCGCCCACAATGAGCAGTTCTTC. This rearrangement joins TRBV7-8 to TRBJ2-1; D call uncertain. Trimming cost V 4 bases and J 5 bases, with 6 bases left between them. Germline V gene data show CDR1 as SGHVS and CDR2 as FQNEAQ. This CDR3 has 12 residues. Filled out from reference TRBV7-8 and TRBJ2-1, the complete variable domain reads GAGVSQSPRYKVAKRGQDVALRCDPISGHVSLFWYQQALGQGPEFLTYFQNEAQLDKSGLPSDRFFAERPEGSVSTLKIQRTQQEDSAVYLCASSSAHNEQFFGPGTRLTVL.

This clonotype has only a few counts. The chain uses TRBV20-1 and TRBJ2-1, with D maybe TRBD1 (6 bases). The CDR3 runs to 14 residues. Germline loops: CDR1 DFQATT, CDR2 SNEGSKA (reference sequence). CDR3 loop: CSAIRGGWGNEQFF. In nucleotides, the CDR3 is TGCAGCGCCATCCGTGGGGGCTGGGGAAATGAGCAGTTCTTC.

The J gene is TRBJ2-2, the V gene TRBV4-1, with 9 nucleotides matching TRBD1. Trimming took 4 bases from V and 6 from J; bases not matched to a gene: 9. There are 16 residues in the CDR3. The germline V gene encodes CDR1 MGHRA and CDR2 YSYEKL. The CDR3 protein is CASSPLQGASAGELFF. CDR3 coding DNA: TGCGCCAGCAGCCCTCTACAGGGGGCGTCGGCCGGGGAGCTGTTTTTT.

The chain combines TRBV12-3 or TRBV12-4 with TRBJ2-2; D might be TRBD2 (5 bases). V shed 4 bases and J shed 6 bases, with 18 bases lying between them. CDR3 size: 16 residues. The CDR3 spells CASSSGLARQAGELFF. The CDR3 bases are TGTGCCAGCAGTTCCGGTCTAGCTCGCCAAGCCGGGGAGCTGTTTTTT.

Within the sample, this clonotype is medium-sized. The chain employs TRBV7-6 and TRBJ1-2; weak D call: TRBD1 (6 bases). The germline V gene has CDR1 SGHVS and CDR2 FNYEAQ. The CDR3 is made up of 15 amino acids. The V gene lost 5 bases and the J gene lost 6 bases, with 19 bases spanning the gap. CDR3 region: CASSPRETGLNGYTF. CDR3 DNA sequence: TGTGCCAGCAGCCCGAGAGAGACAGGATTAAATGGCTACACCTTC.

The chain has TRBV12-3 or TRBV12-4 and TRBJ1-1; 9 positions match TRBD1. With V trimmed by 7 bases and J by 5 bases, 8 bases remained unmatched. The CDR3 consists of 14 residues. The CDR3, as DNA: TGTGCCAGCATCATGGGACAGGGCATTACTGAAGCTTTCTTT. This encodes CASIMGQGITEAFF.

This chain joins TRBV7-3 and TRBJ1-1; D not resolved. Germline loops: CDR1 SGHTA, CDR2 FQGTGA. The V gene lost 3 bases and the J gene lost 7 bases, with 18 bases spanning the gap. The CDR3 consists of 15 residues. The DNA of the CDR3 is TGTGCCAGCAGCTTTCCGGATGACACCTGGAATGAAGCTTTCTTT. Translation gives CASSFPDDTWNEAFF.

The V and J genes are TRBV15 and TRBJ1-6; unclear D gene. The CDR3 has 15 residues. CDR1 and CDR2 (germline): LNHNV, YYDKDF (reference sequence). Trimming took off 1 base at V and 3 bases at J, with 7 bases between the two ends. The CDR3 loop reads CATSRVRIYNSPLHF. DNA for the CDR3: TGTGCCACCAGCAGAGTGAGGATCTATAATTCACCCCTCCACTTT.

CDR3 sequence reads: CASVRDSGELFF. The CDR3 bases are TGTGCCAGCGTGAGGGACTCCGGGGAGCTGTTTTTT. The rearrangement uses TRBV7-9 and TRBJ2-2, with a weak D call TRBD2 (6 bases). Trimming took 8 bases from V and 6 from J, leaving 10 bases between them. Germline CDR1 reads SEHNR; CDR2 reads FQNEAQ (reference sequence). This CDR3 has 12 amino acids.

J is TRBJ2-3 and V is TRBV5-1, with TRBD2 matching 12 bases. CDR1 is SGHRS, CDR2 YFSETQ, per germline. This CDR3 has 18 amino acids. J gave up 0 bases and V 0 bases, and 5 bases lay outside the gene matches. The CDR3 spells CASSLELAGGRSTDTQYF. CDR3 DNA: TGCGCCAGCAGCTTGGAACTAGCGGGGGGCCGGAGCACAGATACGCAGTATTTT.

The chain recombines TRBV5-1 with TRBJ1-1; D not resolved. The CDR3 consists of 15 residues. Germline V gene sequence: CDR1 SGHRS, CDR2 YFSETQ. V lost 0 bases, J lost 1 base, and 10 bases lay in between. As DNA, the CDR3 is TGCGCCAGCAGCTTGGGTATGGCCCCGAACACTGAAGCTTTCTTT. This sequence encodes CASSLGMAPNTEAFF.

This clonotype was seen more than once but under ten times. This chain links TRBV7-3 with TRBJ2-2, with 8 bases identical to TRBD2. With V trimmed by 3 bases and J by 6 bases, 9 bases remained unmatched. Germline assignment: CDR1 SGHTA and CDR2 FQGTGA. The CDR3 loop spans 16 amino acids. CDR3 amino acids: CASSFLRGGPPGELFF. DNA of the CDR3: TGTGCCAGCAGCTTTTTACGGGGGGGTCCCCCCGGGGAGCTGTTTTTT.

This clonotype was detected only a few times. V gene TRBV27 combines with J gene TRBJ1-6, with a weak D call TRBD1 (5 bases). V gave up 4 bases and J gave up 10 bases, with 14 bases separating them. The CDR3 covers 14 residues. Germline V gene sequence: CDR1 MNHEY, CDR2 SMNVEV (reference sequence). The CDR3 spells CASSSRQPESPLHF. The CDR3 nucleotides are TGTGCCAGCAGTTCTAGACAGCCAGAATCACCCCTCCACTTT.